Described below is a single TCR beta chain sequence and its context. This sample is part of a study of OX40 agonist ivuxolimab in advanced cancers. Using immunoSEQ multiplex PCR, the repertoire was profiled, and TCRdb retains in-frame clones only, with some absent. The data show some 50,000 clones, with over 70% seen just once and under 2% held by the top ten. Trimming took 4 bases from V and 7 from J; bases not matched to a gene: 6. Germline V CDR1 and CDR2: MNHEY, SVGAGI. The CDR3 contains 15 residues. The specimen comprised CD4+ or CD8+ T cells sorted from blood, sampled in a trial of the OX40 agonist ivuxolimab. The chain employs TRBV6-5 and TRBJ2-5; the match to TRBD2 covers 13 bases. The source is an adult with an advanced solid tumor such as melanoma, head and neck, liver or kidney cancer. The CDR3 region has the DNA TGTGCCAGCAGTTCCGGACTAGCGGGAGTCGGGACCCAGTACTTC. This encodes CASSSGLAGVGTQYF.